This T cell receptor beta chain was retrieved from a study of T cell responses to AZD1222 COVID-19 vaccine. Repertoires were generated with immunoSEQ multiplex PCR, while TCRdb's copy carries only in-frame clones and drops some. The table shows 150,000 to 200,000 clones, with approximately 90% occurring only once. The CDR3 covers 17 residues. This receptor was identified in an adult in good health. The sample consisted of peripheral blood, taken on day 0 of AZD1222 vaccination. V usage is TRBV21-1 and J usage is TRBJ2-7; the table's D call, TRBD1, was not checked against the DNA. TRBV21-1 is flagged as a pseudogene. Here the CDR3 DNA reads TGTGCCAGCAGCAAAGTAGGGGACAGGGCCACATCCTACGAGCAGTACTTC. Translated: CASSKVGDRATSYEQYF.